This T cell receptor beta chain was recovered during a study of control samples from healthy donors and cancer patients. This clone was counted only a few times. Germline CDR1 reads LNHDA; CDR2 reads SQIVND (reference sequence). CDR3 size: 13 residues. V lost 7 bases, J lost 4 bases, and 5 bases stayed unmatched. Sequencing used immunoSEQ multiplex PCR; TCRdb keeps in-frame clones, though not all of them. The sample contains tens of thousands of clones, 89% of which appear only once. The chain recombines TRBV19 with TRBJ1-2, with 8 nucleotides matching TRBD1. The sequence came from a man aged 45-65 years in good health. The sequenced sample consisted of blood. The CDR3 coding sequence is TGTGCCAGTACCCAAACAGGGGGCTATGGCTACACCTTC. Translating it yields CASTQTGGYGYTF.